Below, one T cell receptor beta chain is given with its context. Sample time point: blood from clinic visit 5 months post-surgery; TSC patient then seizure free. Pre-surgery treatment included at least one anti-epileptic drug. These data come from a study of brain T cells in children with intractable seizures. Assay: immunoSEQ multiplex PCR; the TCRdb copy retains only in-frame clones and omits some. This sample yields 300,000 to 400,000 clones, of which more than 85% are seen a single time; about 6% belongs to the top ten. This CDR3 is 11 amino acids long. V dropped 4 bases and J dropped 8; count of bases not matched to a gene: 1. The germline gives CDR1 SEHNR, CDR2 FQNEAQ (reference sequence).

V gene TRBV7-9 combines with J gene TRBJ1-2; 7 nucleotides match TRBD1. Source: peripheral blood, taken approximately 5 months after surgery. This receptor was taken from a boy in the first two years of life with tuberous sclerosis and intractable seizures. As DNA, the CDR3 is TGTGCCAGCAGCTCAGGGGGAGGCTACACCTTC. The encoded protein is CASSSGGGYTF.